This is a list of T cell receptor beta chains from one sample in a study of CD4+ T cells in melanoma. Assay: immunoSEQ multiplex PCR; the TCRdb copy retains only in-frame clones and omits some. There are about 9,600 clones in the sample; approximately 70% occur only once, and less than 25% lies in the top ten. The material sequenced was cells from a culture (not recorded whether cultured in vitro). These receptors originate from a human donor with melanoma. Both conserved end residues are part of each CDR3. The size entry is marked missing in some rows and otherwise reads once, few, many or a size class.

j_call	v_call	clone_size	cdr3_aa
TRBJ1-4	TRBV29-1	-	CSGMGQGNEKLFF
TRBJ2-3	TRBV30	-	CAWGRTATSDTQYF
TRBJ1-4	TRBV19	-	CASSIDRRGRAGKLFF
TRBJ2-2	TRBV4-2	-	CASSQGVIYTGELFF
TRBJ2-2	TRBV11-2	-	CASSFGLINTGELFF
TRBJ1-4	TRBV15	-	CATSRSQGSSEKLFF
TRBJ1-2	TRBV7-9	-	CASSFAGTNYGYTF
TRBJ1-4	TRBV2	medium-sized	CASTSTGMGKLFF
TRBJ2-5	TRBV11-2	-	CASSSYWEKREETQYF
TRBJ2-7	TRBV6-5	-	CASSYTGTGVTYEQYF
TRBJ2-7	TRBV6-1	-	CASSGSETYEQYF
TRBJ1-4	TRBV30	-	CAWSVRGSEKLFF
TRBJ1-6	TRBV4-1	-	CASSQVLGAYNSPLHF
TRBJ1-1	TRBV11-2	-	CASSARLEAFF